This entry describes one T cell receptor (beta chain). Its antigen is unknown. TCRdb's table, derived via immunoSEQ multiplex PCR, lists solely in-frame clones and lacks some. The sample gives just over 150,000 clones, over 80% of which show up once; just over 9% is in the top ten. CDR3 length: 14 amino acids. Between the trimmed V and J ends, which lost 6 bases and 5 bases, there was a span of 13 bases. The germline V gene has CDR1 MDHEN and CDR2 SYDVKM. This record comes from a study of T cell responses to AZD1222 COVID-19 vaccine. Study-wide findings and caveats: The sample set comprised mostly white British donors with more females, and clonal diversity was possibly underestimated. Repertoire samples came only from after the peak T cell response. Increased Spike-specific TCR breadth and depth were observed after two AZD1222 doses.

The sequencing here drew on peripheral blood, taken 28 days after the second AZD1222 dose. The TCR originated in an adult who received the AZD1222 COVID-19 vaccine. The chain recombines TRBV28 with TRBJ1-4; tentatively, D is TRBD1 (6 bases). As DNA, the CDR3 is TGTGCCAGCAGCTACAGGGTCGGGAATGAAAAACTGTTTTTT. Protein product: CASSYRVGNEKLFF.